A selection of T cell receptor beta chains follows, all from one sample in a study of blood T cell repertoires in COVID-19. The repertoire was sequenced with immunoSEQ multiplex PCR; TCRdb's copy has only in-frame clones and lacks some. The table includes roughly 47,000 clones, 80% to 90% detected once. Sequencing was performed on peripheral blood. The receptors were sampled from a man aged 50-59 years with acute or convalescent COVID-19. CDR3s include the opening cysteine and the closing phenylalanine or tryptophan. D genes are given only for firm matches. Rows may omit the clone size; those that give it use once, few, many or a size class.

clone size | J gene | V gene | D gene | CDR3 protein | CDR3 DNA
NA | TRBJ1-5 | TRBV6-1 | NA | CASSEPSGGKDQPQHF | TGTGCCAGCAGTGAACCCAGTGGGGGGAAGGATCAGCCCCAGCATTTT
medium-sized | TRBJ1-3 | TRBV9 | NA | CASSPGVSMGNTIYF | TGTGCCAGCAGCCCAGGGGTCAGCATGGGAAACACCATATATTTT
NA | TRBJ2-5 | TRBV5-5 | NA | CASSLNERTAMQETQYF | TGTGCCAGCAGCTTGAACGAAAGGACAGCTATGCAAGAGACCCAGTACTTC
NA | TRBJ2-7 | TRBV5-1 | NA | CASSLYVGGEQYF | TGCGCCAGCAGCTTGTACGTCGGGGGCGAGCAGTACTTC
NA | TRBJ2-2 | TRBV30 | TRBD2 | CAWSPLGREAGELFF | TGTGCCTGGAGCCCCCTGGGGCGGGAGGCCGGGGAGCTGTTTTTT
NA | TRBJ2-1 | TRBV7-3 | NA | CASRRSGPTDREQFF | TGTGCCAGCAGGCGATCGGGTCCTACCGACCGTGAGCAGTTCTTC
NA | TRBJ1-1 | TRBV3-1/TRBV3-2 | NA | CASSQGRVSAFF | TGTGCCAGCAGCCAAGGCAGGGTGAGTGCTTTCTTT
NA | TRBJ1-3 | TRBV29-1 | TRBD1 | CSVTQGQGQTGNTIYF | TGCAGCGTCACCCAAGGACAGGGCCAAACTGGAAACACCATATATTTT
NA | TRBJ1-3 | TRBV6-4 | NA | CASSELRRTAGNTIYF | TGTGCCAGCAGTGAACTTCGTAGGACAGCTGGAAACACCATATATTTT
NA | TRBJ1-5 | TRBV28 | NA | CASSPGGPQHF | TGTGCCAGCAGTCCCGGAGGGCCCCAGCATTTT
once | TRBJ1-1 | TRBV5-8 | TRBD1 | CASSSKRDRVWNTEAFF | TGTGCCAGCAGCTCGAAGAGGGACAGGGTATGGAACACTGAAGCTTTCTTT
NA | TRBJ1-6 | TRBV27 | TRBD1 | CATSTGEGDSPLHF | TGTGCCACTTCGACAGGGGAAGGGGATTCACCCCTCCACTTT
NA | TRBJ2-7 | TRBV27 | TRBD1 | CASRTGTEQYF | TGTGCCAGCAGGACAGGGACCGAGCAGTACTTC
NA | TRBJ1-5 | TRBV24-1 | NA | CATSDLRSNQPQHF | TGTGCCACCAGTGATTTGCGGAGCAATCAGCCCCAGCATTTT
NA | TRBJ1-1 | TRBV27 | NA | CATGTPLEAFF | TGTGCCACCGGGACTCCCCTTGAAGCTTTCTTT
NA | TRBJ1-4 | TRBV5-6 | TRBD1 | CASSFYRGTNEKLFF | TGTGCCAGCAGCTTTTACAGGGGTACTAATGAAAAACTGTTTTTT
NA | TRBJ2-1 | TRBV10-1 | NA | CARRLPHTYNEQFF | TGCGCCCGTAGACTCCCTCACACCTACAATGAGCAGTTCTTC
NA | TRBJ2-1 | TRBV7-8 | NA | CASTLRGRGNEQFF | TGTGCCAGCACCCTAAGGGGGAGGGGCAATGAGCAGTTCTTC
NA | TRBJ1-5 | TRBV28 | TRBD1 | CASSFPGQGSNQPQHF | TGTGCCAGCAGTTTTCCCGGACAGGGTAGCAATCAGCCCCAGCATTTT
NA | TRBJ2-1 | TRBV5-1 | TRBD1 | CASSATGGSYNEQFF | TGCGCCAGCAGCGCCACAGGGGGTTCCTACAATGAGCAGTTCTTC
NA | TRBJ2-1 | TRBV5-1 | TRBD2 | CASSSGGLAGGNEQFF | TGCGCCAGCAGCTCGGGGGGGCTAGCGGGAGGCAATGAGCAGTTCTTC
NA | TRBJ1-6 | TRBV30 | NA | CAWSGGDSPLHF | TGTGCCTGGAGTGGCGGAGATTCACCCCTCCACTTT
NA | TRBJ2-3 | TRBV4-1 | NA | CASSHLAAATDTQYF | TGCGCCAGCAGCCACCTAGCAGCAGCCACAGATACGCAGTATTTT
NA | TRBJ1-1 | TRBV11-2 | TRBD1 | CASSLTGGLNTEAFF | TGTGCCAGCAGCTTGACAGGGGGCTTGAACACTGAAGCTTTCTTT
NA | TRBJ1-1 | TRBV5-1 | NA | CASSFGRAPLNTEAFF | TGCGCCAGCAGCTTTGGCAGAGCGCCTTTGAACACTGAAGCTTTCTTT
NA | TRBJ2-1 | TRBV18 | TRBD2 | CASSPSGSSYNEQFF | TGTGCCAGCTCACCAAGCGGGAGCTCCTACAATGAGCAGTTCTTC
NA | TRBJ1-5 | TRBV7-8 | TRBD1 | CASSLGTGGDQPQHF | TGTGCCAGCAGCTTAGGGACAGGGGGTGATCAGCCCCAGCATTTT
once | TRBJ2-1 | TRBV5-1 | NA | CASQPGPSYNEQFF | TGCGCCAGCCAGCCTGGGCCCTCCTACAATGAGCAGTTCTTC
NA | TRBJ1-2 | TRBV24-1 | NA | CATSDLQSGGYGYTF | TGTGCCACCAGTGATTTGCAGTCCGGGGGCTATGGCTACACCTTC
NA | TRBJ2-2 | TRBV19 | TRBD1 | CASRPGGANTGELFF | TGTGCCAGTAGACCAGGGGGCGCGAACACCGGGGAGCTGTTTTTT
NA | TRBJ1-2 | TRBV5-4 | NA | CASSRDAQDSPYTF | TGTGCCAGCAGCCGGGATGCGCAGGATTCTCCCTACACCTTC
few | TRBJ2-1 | TRBV5-4 | TRBD1 | CASSYPGTGGRNEQFF | TGTGCCAGCAGCTACCCCGGGACAGGGGGCAGAAATGAGCAGTTCTTC
NA | TRBJ1-5 | TRBV4-1 | NA | CASSPSLRINQPQHF | TGCGCCAGCAGCCCATCCCTGAGGATCAATCAGCCCCAGCATTTT
NA | TRBJ1-5 | TRBV2 | NA | CASSDGSNQPQHF | TGTGCCAGCAGTGACGGGAGCAATCAGCCCCAGCATTTT
NA | TRBJ2-1 | TRBV14 | NA | CASRPGLSYNEQFF | TGTGCCAGCAGGCCGGGACTTTCCTACAATGAGCAGTTCTTC
NA | TRBJ2-1 | TRBV27 | TRBD2 | CASSLSTSGNFYNEQFF | TGTGCCAGCAGTTTATCCACTAGCGGGAACTTCTACAATGAGCAGTTCTTC
NA | TRBJ1-2 | TRBV2 | NA | CASIGDRNGYTF | TGTGCCAGCATAGGAGACAGGAATGGCTACACCTTC
once | TRBJ1-2 | TRBV12-3/TRBV12-4 | TRBD1 | CASSRGLNYGYTF | TGTGCCAGCAGCAGGGGGCTTAACTATGGCTACACCTTC
NA | TRBJ2-3 | TRBV5-6 | NA | CASSLVSGTDTQYF | TGTGCCAGCAGCTTGGTATCTGGCACAGATACGCAGTATTTT
NA | TRBJ2-7 | TRBV5-1 | NA | CASSPERGTYEQYF | TGCGCCAGCAGCCCTGAACGGGGGACCTACGAGCAGTACTTC
NA | TRBJ1-6 | TRBV9 | NA | CASSGESSYNSPLHF | TGTGCCAGCAGCGGGGAGAGCTCCTATAATTCACCCCTCCACTTT
NA | TRBJ1-1 | TRBV7-9 | TRBD1 | CASSLDRDTEAFF | TGTGCCAGCAGCTTGGACAGGGACACTGAAGCTTTCTTT
NA | TRBJ1-2 | TRBV14 | NA | CASSQGNRVNGYTF | TGTGCCAGCAGCCAAGGGAACAGGGTTAATGGCTACACCTTC
once | TRBJ2-1 | TRBV29-1 | NA | CSADRVKPDYNEQFF | TGCAGCGCTGACCGCGTGAAACCCGACTACAATGAGCAGTTCTTC
NA | TRBJ2-7 | TRBV19 | TRBD1 | CASSASTGPGEQYF | TGTGCCAGTAGTGCCTCGACAGGGCCGGGCGAGCAGTACTTC
NA | TRBJ1-3 | TRBV11-2 | NA | CASSLLSSAAGNTIYF | TGTGCCAGCAGCTTGCTGTCCTCCGCAGCTGGAAACACCATATATTTT
NA | TRBJ2-3 | TRBV7-9 | NA | CASSLGQGLSTDTQYF | TGTGCCAGCAGCTTAGGACAAGGACTTAGCACAGATACGCAGTATTTT
NA | TRBJ2-1 | TRBV9 | NA | CASSVGREAYNEQFF | TGTGCCAGCAGCGTAGGGCGGGAAGCGTACAATGAGCAGTTCTTC
once | TRBJ1-6 | TRBV6-1 | NA | CASSEALLRGSSYNSPLHF | TGTGCCAGCAGTGAAGCCCTCCTAAGGGGGAGCTCCTATAATTCACCCCTCCACTTT
NA | TRBJ2-7 | TRBV9 | NA | CASSVAGIAYEQYF | TGTGCCAGCAGCGTAGCAGGCATAGCCTACGAGCAGTACTTC
NA | TRBJ1-4 | TRBV27 | NA | CASSPRSPAATNEKLFF | TGTGCCAGCAGTCCGAGATCCCCTGCCGCAACTAATGAAAAACTGTTTTTT
few | TRBJ2-5 | TRBV5-1 | TRBD1 | CASSLGTGGAQETQYF | TGCGCCAGCAGCTTGGGGACAGGGGGCGCTCAAGAGACCCAGTACTTC
NA | TRBJ2-3 | TRBV24-1 | NA | CATSVAQGSTDTQYF | TGTGCCACCAGTGTGGCACAGGGAAGCACAGATACGCAGTATTTT
once | TRBJ2-7 | TRBV7-9 | NA | CASSVLGRESHEQYF | TGTGCCAGCAGCGTCCTGGGCCGTGAATCCCACGAGCAGTACTTC
NA | TRBJ1-2 | TRBV6-6 | NA | CASSYYLPGSGYGYTF | TGTGCCAGCAGTTATTATCTCCCGGGGAGCGGCTATGGCTACACCTTC
NA | TRBJ1-5 | TRBV7-2 | NA | CASSLEGGNQPQHF | TGTGCCAGCAGCTTAGAAGGGGGCAATCAGCCCCAGCATTTT